One and the same sample provided the 16 T cell receptor beta chains below, sequenced in a study of breast tumors, draining lymph nodes, adjacent tissues. Breast cancer patients provided tissue from their axillary draining lymph nodes. Via MiXCR, TCRdb re-called the multiplex PCR reads, giving one row per CDR3 protein. The table records about 180,000 distinct CDR3 sequences, 25% to 40% of them present only once. What was sequenced was axillary lymph node tissue. The origin of the receptors is a female donor with breast cancer. Some clones in this sample may be carry-over from other donors' samples.

The table lists this clonotype with many counts. The V gene is TRBV5-8, the J gene TRBJ2-7; D is undetermined. V was trimmed by 6 bases and J by 2 bases, leaving 15 bases between them. The CDR3 has 14 residues. Germline CDR1 is SGHTS and CDR2 is YDEGEE. The CDR3 sequence: CASNAFGSAYEQYF. The CDR3 DNA reads as TGTGCCAGCAACGCTTTTGGGTCGGCCTACGAGCAGTACTTC.

A remark on this clonotype: The CDR3 does not end in the conserved phenylalanine or tryptophan, so this is likely a read error. The chain joins TRBV7-2 to TRBJ2-3; the D is unclear. Trimming took 2 bases from V and 1 from J, leaving 4 bases between them. The CDR3 is 13 residues long. Germline loops: CDR1 SGHTA, CDR2 FQGNSA. The CDR3 nucleotides are TGTGCCAGCAGCTTAAGCGGCACAGATACGCAGTATGCT. Translated, it gives CASSLSGTDTQYA.

This clonotype was seen ten or more times. The V gene is TRBV7-8, the J gene TRBJ2-1; D unclear. V lost 0 bases and J lost 0, with 9 bases in between. The CDR3 contains 16 residues. The germline V gene has CDR1 SGHVS and CDR2 FQNEAQ. CDR3 in amino acids: CASSLAAPYSYNEQFF. The CDR3 DNA reads TGTGCCAGCAGCTTAGCTGCTCCTTACTCCTACAATGAGCAGTTCTTC.

This clonotype was seen a handful of times. One base away lies a much larger clone, so this may be a sequencing read error. The V gene is TRBV13, the J gene TRBJ1-3, with D unclear. This CDR3 has 15 residues. Looked up from germline, CDR1 is PRHDT and CDR2 is FYEKMQ (reference sequence). CDR3 loop: CASSLNSGSGNAIYF. CDR3 DNA: TGTGCCAGCAGCTTAAATTCAGGCTCTGGAAACGCCATATATTTT.

This clonotype was seen ten or more times. This chain joins TRBV18 and TRBJ2-7, with D tentatively TRBD1 (6 bases). The ends were cut back, 3 bases at V and 1 base at J, with 7 bases in the middle. The germline V gene encodes CDR1 KGHSH and CDR2 LQKENI. The CDR3 has 13 residues. CDR3 DNA: TGTGCCAGCTCACCTGGACAGTCCTACGAGCAGTACTTC. Translating it yields CASSPGQSYEQYF. The variable domain in full, completed from reference TRBV18 and TRBJ2-7, reads NAGVMQNPRHLVRRRGQEARLRCSPMKGHSHVYWYRQLPEEGLKFMVYLQKENIIDESGMPKERFSAEFPKEGPSILRIQQVVRGDSAAYFCASSPGQSYEQYFGPGTRLTVT.

The V gene is TRBV29-1, the J gene TRBJ1-1; D not certain. V shed 4 bases and J shed 8 bases, with 8 bases lying between them. Germline V gene sequence: CDR1 SQVTM, CDR2 ANQGSEA. This CDR3 spans 10 amino acids. The CDR3 nucleotides read TGCAGCGTTGTTTCAAGGGAAGCTTTCTTT. As protein: CSVVSREAFF. The full variable domain, its missing parts supplied by reference TRBV29-1 and TRBJ1-1, is SAVISQKPSRDICQRGTSLTIQCQVDSQVTMMFWYRQQPGQSLTLIATANQGSEATYESGFVIDKFPISRPNLTFSTLTVSNMSPEDSSIYLCSVVSREAFFGQGTRLTVV.

The chain links TRBV20-1 to TRBJ2-3, with unresolved D. Germline values: CDR1 DFQATT, CDR2 SNEGSKA (reference sequence). CDR3 length equals 12 residues. Trimming shortened V by 2 bases and J by 2 bases, and 5 bases separated the two germline ends. The DNA for the CDR3 is TGCAGTGCTAGACGCGACACAGATACGCAGTATTTT. Residues: CSARRDTDTQYF.

This clonotype was recorded many times. V usage is TRBV9 and J usage is TRBJ2-1; 7 nucleotides match TRBD1. This CDR3 comprises 14 residues. V was pared by 0 bases and J by 9 bases, with 6 bases of the junction left unmatched. The germline V gene encodes CDR1 SGDLS and CDR2 YYNGEE. CDR3 DNA: TGTGCCAGCAGCGTAGAGAGGGGGCCGGTTGAGCAGTTCTTC. Residues: CASSVERGPVEQFF.

There are many counts of this clonotype. The chain combines TRBV6-5 with TRBJ2-6; D is unclear. The CDR3 length is 15 residues. Germline V gene lookup returns CDR1 MNHEY and CDR2 SVGAGI. V lost 2 bases, J lost 0 bases, and 5 bases lay in between. CDR3 loop: CASSYGDSGANVLTF. The CDR3 DNA reads as TGTGCCAGCAGTTACGGGGACTCTGGGGCCAACGTCCTGACTTTC.

This clonotype has ten or more counts. V is TRBV29-1 and J is TRBJ2-7; D possibly corresponds to TRBD1 (5 bases). This CDR3 has 13 amino acids. V dropped 4 bases and J dropped 2 bases, with 12 bases sitting between them. Germline assignment: CDR1 SQVTM and CDR2 ANQGSEA. The DNA for the CDR3 is TGCAGCGTTGTCCGGACAAACACCTACGAGCAGTACTTC. This encodes CSVVRTNTYEQYF.

This sequence joins TRBV3-1 and TRBJ1-1; TRBD1 aligns across 8 bases. In germline, CDR1 is LGHDT, CDR2 YNNKEL (reference sequence). Unmatched junction bases numbered 4, after V lost 4 bases and J lost 0 bases. The CDR3 length is 15 residues. CDR3 sequence reads: CASSRRTGLNTEAFF. The CDR3 coding sequence is TGTGCCAGCAGCCGACGGACAGGGTTGAACACTGAAGCTTTCTTT.

This chain joins TRBV18 and TRBJ2-7; the match to TRBD2 covers 15 bases. Unmatched junction bases numbered 9, after V lost 6 bases and J lost 6 bases. This CDR3 comprises 16 residues. Germline V gene data show CDR1 as KGHSH and CDR2 as LQKENI. CDR3 in DNA: TGTGCCAGCTCTCCGGGACTAGCGGGAGGATCCCCCGAGCAGTACTTC. Amino acids: CASSPGLAGGSPEQYF.

This clonotype was observed at least ten times. The chain combines TRBV4-3 with TRBJ1-4, with D perhaps matching TRBD1 (6 bases). Trimming left V 4 bases short and J 3 bases short, with 12 bases between. This CDR3 has 15 amino acids. The germline V gene encodes CDR1 LGHNA and CDR2 YSLEER. As DNA, the CDR3 is TGCGCCAGCAGCCCCACGGGGGGGCCTAATGAAAAACTGTTTTTT. This encodes CASSPTGGPNEKLFF.

This clonotype was observed many times. The gene calls are TRBV4-1 and TRBJ2-3; D remains unclear. Germline CDR1 and CDR2: MGHRA and YSYEKL. V was trimmed by 3 bases and J by 2 bases, leaving 12 bases between them. The CDR3 loop spans 15 amino acids. CDR3 region: CASSQDGHPTDTQYF. The CDR3, as DNA: TGCGCCAGCAGCCAGGACGGGCACCCCACAGATACGCAGTATTTT.

Note on this clonotype: Since a much larger clone is just one base distant, this may be a read error. The chain is built from TRBV29-1 and TRBJ1-1, with D uncertain. Trimming removed 7 bases at V and 6 bases at J, with 21 bases between. The germline CDR1 and CDR2 sequences are SQVTM and ANQGSEA. The CDR3 has 14 amino acids. The CDR3 DNA follows: TGCAGCGCACTGGAAAGGGCTCTTTTGGCTGAAGCTTTCTTT. This encodes CSALERALLAEAFF.

This clonotype was detected many times. This chain links TRBV7-9 with TRBJ1-2; a possible D gene is TRBD1 (6 bases). The CDR3 has 13 amino acids. Trimming took 1 base from V and 8 from J, leaving 11 bases between them. Germline lookup yields CDR1 SEHNR and CDR2 FQNEAQ (reference sequence). CDR3 sequence: CASSLGRGKGYTF. The CDR3 DNA sequence: TGTGCCAGCAGCTTAGGCAGGGGTAAAGGCTACACCTTC.